Listed below are T cell receptor beta chains from one sample, sequenced in a study of tumor and adjacent non-tumor tissue in lung cancer. TCRdb re-derived calls from the multiplex PCR reads in MiXCR, one entry per CDR3 protein. The top ten hold around 27% of the sample, which has just over 200,000 distinct CDR3 sequences, 71% seen once. Sequencing used lung tumor tissue. Every receptor here comes from a man aged 60 to 69 with non-small cell lung cancer. CDR3s include the opening cysteine and the closing phenylalanine or tryptophan. D genes are given only for firm matches. Where a row states a size, it is once, few, many or the class of an expanded clone; other rows omit it.

cdr3_aa: CASSDPTSGQETQYF; cdr3_nt: TGTGCCAGCAGTGACCCGACTAGCGGCCAAGAGACCCAGTACTTC; d_call: TRBD2; j_call: TRBJ2-5; v_call: TRBV25-1; clone_size: few
cdr3_aa: CGSSEVRGDTEVFF; cdr3_nt: TGTGGTAGCAGTGAAGTCAGGGGCGACACTGAAGTTTTCTTT; d_call: NA; j_call: TRBJ1-1; v_call: TRBV6-1; clone_size: NA
cdr3_aa: CATGLEGIKQFF; cdr3_nt: TGTGCTACTGGTCTGGAGGGAATTAAGCAGTTCTTC; d_call: NA; j_call: TRBJ2-1; v_call: TRBV12-5; clone_size: NA
cdr3_aa: CASSLRDRSGNTIYF; cdr3_nt: TGTGCCAGCAGCCTCAGGGACAGGTCTGGAAACACCATATATTTT; d_call: TRBD1; j_call: TRBJ1-3; v_call: TRBV7-3; clone_size: NA
cdr3_aa: CASSLEPGHSTDTQYF; cdr3_nt: TGCGCCAGCAGCTTGGAGCCGGGCCACAGCACAGATACGCAGTATTTT; d_call: NA; j_call: TRBJ2-3; v_call: TRBV5-1; clone_size: once
cdr3_aa: CASSSMARAFGEPQHF; cdr3_nt: TGTGCCAGTAGTTCCATGGCCAGGGCATTCGGGGAGCCCCAGCATTTT; d_call: NA; j_call: TRBJ1-5; v_call: TRBV6-6; clone_size: NA
cdr3_aa: CASKGGGVRSVGEQFF; cdr3_nt: TGTGCCAGCAAAGGGGGGGGGGTCCGATCAGTGGGTGAGCAGTTCTTC; d_call: NA; j_call: TRBJ2-1; v_call: TRBV6-2/TRBV6-3; clone_size: few
cdr3_aa: CASSLVLDAQETQYF; cdr3_nt: TGTGCCAGCAGCTTAGTATTGGACGCTCAAGAGACCCAGTACTTC; d_call: NA; j_call: TRBJ2-5; v_call: TRBV11-2; clone_size: NA
cdr3_aa: CASATDYNNQPQHF; cdr3_nt: TGTGCCAGTGCGACAGATTATAACAATCAGCCCCAGCATTTT; d_call: NA; j_call: TRBJ1-5; v_call: TRBV6-5; clone_size: NA
cdr3_aa: CRVRPRGLNTEAFF; cdr3_nt: TGCAGGGTAAGACCCAGGGGGTTGAACACTGAAGCTTTCTTT; d_call: TRBD1; j_call: TRBJ1-1; v_call: TRBV29-1; clone_size: NA
cdr3_aa: CASSAQGSGNSPLHF; cdr3_nt: TGCGCCAGCAGCGCTCAGGGATCGGGTAATTCACCCCTCCACTTT; d_call: NA; j_call: TRBJ1-6; v_call: TRBV5-1; clone_size: NA
cdr3_aa: CSAGTGTPVETQHF; cdr3_nt: TGCAGTGCGGGAACCGGGACACCTGTCGAGACTCAGCATTTT; d_call: NA; j_call: TRBJ1-5; v_call: TRBV20-1; clone_size: NA
cdr3_aa: CASSRSWTGAGYEQYF; cdr3_nt: TGCGCCAGCAGCAGATCCTGGACAGGGGCCGGGTACGAGCAGTACTTC; d_call: TRBD1; j_call: TRBJ2-7; v_call: TRBV5-1; clone_size: NA
cdr3_aa: CASGLRPNEETQYF; cdr3_nt: TGCGCCAGCGGCCTCCGTCCGAACGAAGAGACCCAGTACTTC; d_call: NA; j_call: TRBJ2-5; v_call: TRBV5-1; clone_size: NA
cdr3_aa: CASSYPGRVGTQYF; cdr3_nt: TGTGCCAGCAGTTACCCGGGTAGGGTAGGGACCCAGTACTTC; d_call: NA; j_call: TRBJ2-5; v_call: TRBV6-5; clone_size: NA
cdr3_aa: CSARTGQGPGRSQPQHF; cdr3_nt: TGCAGTGCTAGGACAGGACAGGGGCCGGGAAGGTCCCAGCCCCAGCATTTT; d_call: TRBD1; j_call: TRBJ1-5; v_call: TRBV20-1; clone_size: NA
cdr3_aa: CASSSFGLVGGQFF; cdr3_nt: TGTGCCAGCAGCTCCTTTGGGCTAGTGGGAGGGCAGTTCTTC; d_call: NA; j_call: TRBJ2-1; v_call: TRBV5-4; clone_size: NA
cdr3_aa: CASRSAAAGDEQYF; cdr3_nt: TGCGCCAGCAGATCCGCGGCAGCAGGGGACGAGCAGTACTTC; d_call: NA; j_call: TRBJ2-7; v_call: TRBV5-1; clone_size: NA
cdr3_aa: CSVNPPGHVAEKLFF; cdr3_nt: TGCAGTGTTAATCCCCCGGGACATGTAGCCGAAAAACTGTTTTTT; d_call: NA; j_call: TRBJ1-4; v_call: TRBV20-1; clone_size: NA
cdr3_aa: CASSQDPGSLREQYF; cdr3_nt: TGCGCCAGCAGCCAAGATCCGGGGTCCCTACGCGAGCAGTACTTC; d_call: NA; j_call: TRBJ2-7; v_call: TRBV4-3; clone_size: few
cdr3_aa: CASSGTMTDYEQYF; cdr3_nt: TGTGCCAGCAGTGGCACAATGACCGACTACGAGCAGTACTTC; d_call: NA; j_call: TRBJ2-7; v_call: TRBV2; clone_size: NA
cdr3_aa: CASRIELYQETQYF; cdr3_nt: TGTGCCAGCAGGATTGAACTGTACCAAGAGACCCAGTACTTC; d_call: NA; j_call: TRBJ2-5; v_call: TRBV5-4; clone_size: NA
cdr3_aa: CSASDHAGGHLNEQFF; cdr3_nt: TGCAGTGCTAGTGATCACGCGGGAGGTCACCTCAATGAGCAGTTCTTC; d_call: TRBD2; j_call: TRBJ2-1; v_call: TRBV20-1; clone_size: NA
cdr3_aa: CASGTGASGGEETQYF; cdr3_nt: TGTGCTAGTGGAACGGGGGCTAGCGGGGGCGAGGAGACCCAGTACTTC; d_call: TRBD2; j_call: TRBJ2-5; v_call: TRBV12-5; clone_size: NA
cdr3_aa: CASSLDPTRGAQGTQYF; cdr3_nt: TGTGCCAGCAGCTTAGATCCCACACGCGGGGCCCAGGGGACCCAGTACTTC; d_call: NA; j_call: TRBJ2-5; v_call: TRBV7-8; clone_size: many
cdr3_aa: CVSSEGAARTDTQYF; cdr3_nt: TGTGTCAGCAGTGAGGGGGCGGCCCGCACAGATACGCAGTATTTT; d_call: TRBD1; j_call: TRBJ2-3; v_call: TRBV6-1; clone_size: NA
cdr3_aa: CANSLKQGHYEQYF; cdr3_nt: TGTGCCAACAGCTTAAAACAGGGACACTACGAGCAGTACTTC; d_call: NA; j_call: TRBJ2-7; v_call: TRBV11-3; clone_size: NA
cdr3_aa: CSARERATDTQYF; cdr3_nt: TGCAGTGCTAGGGAGCGGGCGACAGATACGCAGTATTTT; d_call: NA; j_call: TRBJ2-3; v_call: TRBV20-1; clone_size: NA